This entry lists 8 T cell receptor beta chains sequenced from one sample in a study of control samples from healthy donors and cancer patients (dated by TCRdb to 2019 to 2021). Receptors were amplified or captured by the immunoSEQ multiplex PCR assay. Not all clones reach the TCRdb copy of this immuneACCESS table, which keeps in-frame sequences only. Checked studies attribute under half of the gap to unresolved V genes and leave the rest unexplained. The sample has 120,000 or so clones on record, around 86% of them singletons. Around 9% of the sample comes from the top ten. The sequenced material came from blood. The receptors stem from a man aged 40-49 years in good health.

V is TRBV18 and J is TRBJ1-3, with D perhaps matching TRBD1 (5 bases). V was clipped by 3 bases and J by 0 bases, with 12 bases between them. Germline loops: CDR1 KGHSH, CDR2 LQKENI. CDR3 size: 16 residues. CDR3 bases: TGTGCCAGCTCACCTTCGACAGACCTCTCTGGAAACACCATATATTTT. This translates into CASSPSTDLSGNTIYF.

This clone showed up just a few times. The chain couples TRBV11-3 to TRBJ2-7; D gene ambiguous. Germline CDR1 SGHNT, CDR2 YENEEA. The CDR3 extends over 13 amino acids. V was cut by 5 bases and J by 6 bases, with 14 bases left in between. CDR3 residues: CASSPGSAVEQYF. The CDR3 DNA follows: TGTGCCAGCAGCCCCGGGTCCGCGGTCGAGCAGTACTTC.

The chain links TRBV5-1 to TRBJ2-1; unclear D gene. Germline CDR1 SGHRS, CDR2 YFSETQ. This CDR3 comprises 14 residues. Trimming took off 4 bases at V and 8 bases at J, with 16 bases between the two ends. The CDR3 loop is CASSPLEGRHEQFF. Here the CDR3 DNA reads TGCGCCAGCAGCCCGCTAGAAGGTCGGCATGAGCAGTTCTTC.

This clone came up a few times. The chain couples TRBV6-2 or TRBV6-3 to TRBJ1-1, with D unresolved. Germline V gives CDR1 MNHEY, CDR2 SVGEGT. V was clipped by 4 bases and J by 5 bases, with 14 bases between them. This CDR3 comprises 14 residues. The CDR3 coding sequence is TGTGCCAGCAGTTCTCACCCGGGGATGACTGAAGCTTTCTTT. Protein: CASSSHPGMTEAFF.

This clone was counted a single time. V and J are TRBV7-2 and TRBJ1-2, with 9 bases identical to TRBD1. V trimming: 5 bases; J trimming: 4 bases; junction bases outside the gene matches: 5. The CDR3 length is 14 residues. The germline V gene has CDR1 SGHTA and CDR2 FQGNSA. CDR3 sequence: CASSPGQGFYGYTF. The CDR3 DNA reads TGTGCCAGCAGCCCCGGACAGGGGTTCTATGGCTACACCTTC.

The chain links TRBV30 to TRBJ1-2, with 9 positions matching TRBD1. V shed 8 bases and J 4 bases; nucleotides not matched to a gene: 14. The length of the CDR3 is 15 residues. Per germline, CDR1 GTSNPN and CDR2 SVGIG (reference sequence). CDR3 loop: CARNSRQGVPYGYTF. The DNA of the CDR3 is TGTGCCCGTAACAGCCGACAGGGGGTTCCCTATGGCTACACCTTC.

CDR3 loop: CASSVEGQAFGYTF. The CDR3, as DNA: TGTGCCAGCAGTGTCGAAGGACAGGCATTTGGCTACACCTTC. V gene TRBV2 combines with J gene TRBJ1-2; 7 bases map to TRBD1. V was pared by 4 bases and J by 7 bases, with 9 bases of the junction left unmatched. This CDR3 comprises 14 residues. Germline V gene lookup returns CDR1 SNHLY and CDR2 FYNNEI. The entire variable domain, with the rest obtained from reference TRBV2 and TRBJ1-2, is as follows: EPEVTQTPSHQVTQMGQEVILRCVPISNHLYFYWYRQILGQKVEFLVSFYNNEISEKSEIFDDQFSVERPDGSNFTLKIRSTKLEDSAMYFCASSVEGQAFGYTFGSGTRLTVV.

CDR3 nucleotide sequence: TGTGCCAGCAGCTTGTACAGGGGCATGGACTACGAGCAGTACTTC. Translating gives CASSLYRGMDYEQYF. The V gene is TRBV5-5, the J gene TRBJ2-7, with TRBD1 identical over 7 bases. The CDR3 loop spans 15 amino acids. The V gene end was trimmed by 1 base and the J gene end by 3 bases; junction bases not matched to a gene: 7. Germline lookup yields CDR1 SGHKS and CDR2 YYEKEE (reference sequence).